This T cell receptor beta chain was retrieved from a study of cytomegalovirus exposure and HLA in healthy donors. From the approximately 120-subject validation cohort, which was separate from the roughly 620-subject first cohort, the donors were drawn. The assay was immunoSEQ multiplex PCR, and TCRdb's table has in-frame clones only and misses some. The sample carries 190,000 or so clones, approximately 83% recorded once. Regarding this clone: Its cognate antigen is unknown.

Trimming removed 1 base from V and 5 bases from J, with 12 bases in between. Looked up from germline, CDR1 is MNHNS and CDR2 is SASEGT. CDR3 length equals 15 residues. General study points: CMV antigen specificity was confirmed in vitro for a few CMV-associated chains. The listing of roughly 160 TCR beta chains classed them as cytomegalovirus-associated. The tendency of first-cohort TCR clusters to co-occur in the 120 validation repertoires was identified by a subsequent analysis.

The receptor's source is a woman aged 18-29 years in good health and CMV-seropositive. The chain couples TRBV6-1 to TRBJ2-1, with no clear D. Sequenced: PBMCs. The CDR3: CASSEVAERDNEQFF. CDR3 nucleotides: TGTGCCAGCAGTGAAGTCGCAGAACGGGACAATGAGCAGTTCTTC.